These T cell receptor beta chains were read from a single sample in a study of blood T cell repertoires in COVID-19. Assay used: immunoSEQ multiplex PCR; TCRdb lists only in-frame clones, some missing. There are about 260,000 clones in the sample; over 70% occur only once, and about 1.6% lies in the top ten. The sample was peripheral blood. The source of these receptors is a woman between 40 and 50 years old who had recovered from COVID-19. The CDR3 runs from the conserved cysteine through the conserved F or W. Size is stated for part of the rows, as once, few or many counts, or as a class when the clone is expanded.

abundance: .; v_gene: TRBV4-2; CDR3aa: CASSQAGRGNEKLFF
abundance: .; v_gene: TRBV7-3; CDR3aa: CASSLIPQGEAFF
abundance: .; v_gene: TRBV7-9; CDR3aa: CASSLGLAGGLETQYF
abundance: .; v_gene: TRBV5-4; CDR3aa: CASSLGGGLMNTEAFF
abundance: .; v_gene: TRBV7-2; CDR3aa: CASSLGRVANEQFF
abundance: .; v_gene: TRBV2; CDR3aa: CASSVRGEYGYTF
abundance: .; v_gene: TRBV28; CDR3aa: CASSFFPTDIDTEAFF
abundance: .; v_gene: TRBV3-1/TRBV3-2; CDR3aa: CASSQVLGTGRETQYF
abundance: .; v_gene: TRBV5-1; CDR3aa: CASSSYPGTPTGELFF
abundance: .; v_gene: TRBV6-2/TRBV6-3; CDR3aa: CASTPHPGEQYF
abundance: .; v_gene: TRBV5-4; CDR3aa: CASSLAPPGAGVTDTQYF
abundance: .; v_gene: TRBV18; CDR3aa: CASSPLSGKNSPLHF
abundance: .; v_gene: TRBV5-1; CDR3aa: CASSLGGVVEKLFF
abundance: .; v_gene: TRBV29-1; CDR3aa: CSVEDPGYGYTF
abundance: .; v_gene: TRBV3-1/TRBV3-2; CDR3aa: CASSQVTSGGDTDTQYF
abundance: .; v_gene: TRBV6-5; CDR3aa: CASSTAWGNQPQHF
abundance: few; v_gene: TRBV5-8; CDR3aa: CASSSGTQTGGYTF
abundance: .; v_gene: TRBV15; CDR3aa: CATSRRRTGVRDTEAFF
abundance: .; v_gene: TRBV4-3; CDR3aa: CASSQGPSRVTDTQYF
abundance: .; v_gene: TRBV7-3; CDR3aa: CASSLRGRAPEAGPVAEAFF
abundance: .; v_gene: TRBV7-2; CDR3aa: CASRWEGVYNEQFF
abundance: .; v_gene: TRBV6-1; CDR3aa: CASSDRDRYYGYTF
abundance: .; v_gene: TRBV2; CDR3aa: CASRRGGGNTIYF
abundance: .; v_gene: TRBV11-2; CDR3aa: CASSRVYEQYF
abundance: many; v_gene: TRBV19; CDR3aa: CASSIAGTRAYEQYF
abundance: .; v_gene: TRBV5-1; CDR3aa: CASSGGTGGFWNTGELFF
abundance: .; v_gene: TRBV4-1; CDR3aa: CASSLLGTSGGTSYNEQFF
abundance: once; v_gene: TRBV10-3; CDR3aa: CAISGDRNTEAFF
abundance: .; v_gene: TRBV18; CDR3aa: CASSPTGAYEQYF
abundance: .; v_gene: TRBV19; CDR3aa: CASSMEDRGYSPLHF
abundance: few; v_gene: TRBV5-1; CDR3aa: CASSFLPGSRNSPLHF
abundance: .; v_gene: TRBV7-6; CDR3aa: CASSQQGKTQYF
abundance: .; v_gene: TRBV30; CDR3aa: CAWTRGVPMNTEAFF
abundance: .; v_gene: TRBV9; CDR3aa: CASSPFLGQPQHF
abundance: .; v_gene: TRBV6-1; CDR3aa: CASSEVRTGKETQYF
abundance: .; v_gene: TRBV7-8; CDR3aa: CASSLGAQGKNQPQHF
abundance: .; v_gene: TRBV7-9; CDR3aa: CASSGTGGTYEQYF
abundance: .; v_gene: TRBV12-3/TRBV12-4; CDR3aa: CASSPGLGVIQYF
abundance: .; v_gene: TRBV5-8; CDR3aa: CASSLGKGRWDTQYF
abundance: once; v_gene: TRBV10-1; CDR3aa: CASSELQGSPDTQYF
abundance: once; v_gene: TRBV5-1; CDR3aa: CASSLSEAYGYTF
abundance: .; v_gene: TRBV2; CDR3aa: CASRRAGSDTQYF
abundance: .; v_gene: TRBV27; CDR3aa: CASKSLQRDQPQHF
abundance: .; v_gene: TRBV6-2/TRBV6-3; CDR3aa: CASSYRGGANEQYF
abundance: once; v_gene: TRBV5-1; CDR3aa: CASSLSAVSSYNEQFF
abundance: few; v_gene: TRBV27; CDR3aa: CASSRGQDSPLHF
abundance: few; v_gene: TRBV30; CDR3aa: CAWSFGTGDYSYEQYF
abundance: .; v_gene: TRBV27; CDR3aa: CASSLRTGVYNSPLHF
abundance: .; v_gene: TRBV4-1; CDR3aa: CASSQDSPPLAGGYEQYF
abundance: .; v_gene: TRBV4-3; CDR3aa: CASSQTGGAVFGAFF
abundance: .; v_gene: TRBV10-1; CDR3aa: CASSPHYLTDYEQYF
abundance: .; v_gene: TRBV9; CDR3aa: CASSVGFLAGAGDTQYF
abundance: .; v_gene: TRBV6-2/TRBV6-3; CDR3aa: CASSPVTEYSNQPQHF
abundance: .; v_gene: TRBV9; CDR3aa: CASSVIPGSGSYTF
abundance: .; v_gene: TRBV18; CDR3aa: CASSPPGQVRNTEAFF
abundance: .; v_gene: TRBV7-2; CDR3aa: CASSLYYRLYEQYF
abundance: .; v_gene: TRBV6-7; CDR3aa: CASSLEIQRRGNTEAFF
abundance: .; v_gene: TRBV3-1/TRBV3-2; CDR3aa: CASSQVGGSQTQYF
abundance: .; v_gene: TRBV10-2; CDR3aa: CASTGLETQYF